Described below is a single T cell receptor beta chain sequence and its context. What it recognizes is unknown. This sample is drawn from a study of blood T cells in healthy people across ages. Points from the study as a whole: Naive T cell percentage showed a strong correlation with TCR beta diversity. Age brought a roughly linear fall in TCR beta diversity measured per million T cells. Higher diversity, along with more naive CD4+ cells, distinguished long-lived donors from aged donors.

Together with a sample-barcoded 5' primer, a J-beta primer mix was included in a second PCR lasting about 6 to 11 cycles. Every single cDNA molecule received a tag from a template-switch adaptor with 12 random nucleotides. TCRdb reprocessed the 5' RACE reads via MiXCR and lists one record per CDR3 protein. The top ten clones hold more than 2% of a sample with 1.5 million to 2 million distinct CDR3 sequences, around half of them seen once. Germline CDR1 SGHTA, CDR2 FQGNSA. Trimming at V came to 1 base and at J to 3 bases, leaving 10 bases not matched to a gene. This CDR3 has 18 amino acids. This TCR derives from a woman between 40 and 50 years old in good health. This chain joins TRBV7-2 and TRBJ2-3, with 10 bases matching TRBD2. The sequenced material came from blood. This chain's CDR3 is CASSLVRLAGVKTDTQYF. CDR3 in DNA: TGTGCCAGCAGCTTAGTGAGGCTAGCGGGGGTTAAGACAGATACGCAGTATTTT.